The 12 T cell receptor beta chains in this list originate from one sample, sequenced in a study of CD8+ T cells in alopecia areata. In each case, RNA was isolated and then reverse transcribed into cDNA as the sequencing template. Profiled with immunoSEQ multiplex PCR; TCRdb holds only in-frame clones, not every one. The sample has about 180,000 clones, about 63% seen once. The starting material was CD4+ T cells sorted from blood, obtained at week 0. Receptors originate from a human donor with alopecia areata.

CDR3 DNA: TGTGCCAGCTCCCCTGAGAAGGGCGGTATCTATGGCTACACCTTC. This sequence encodes CASSPEKGGIYGYTF. The gene calls are TRBV18 and TRBJ1-2; D not resolved. The CDR3 totals 15 residues. The germline gives CDR1 KGHSH, CDR2 LQKENI. The germline V and J ends were trimmed by 6 bases and 4 bases, with 18 bases remaining between them.

V usage is TRBV5-1 and J usage is TRBJ2-5; D possibly matches TRBD1 or TRBD2 (5 bases each). Germline V gene lookup returns CDR1 SGHRS and CDR2 YFSETQ. This CDR3 spans 14 amino acids. Trimming removed 2 bases at V and 5 bases at J, with 13 bases between. This CDR3 reads CASSFRSGPETQYF. For the CDR3, the DNA is TGCGCCAGCAGCTTCCGTTCGGGGCCCGAGACCCAGTACTTC.

V usage is TRBV9 and J usage is TRBJ2-7; the D gene is possibly TRBD2 (5 bases). The germline V gene encodes CDR1 SGDLS and CDR2 YYNGEE. The CDR3 consists of 15 residues. Trimming took off 4 bases at V and 0 bases at J, with 14 bases between the two ends. CDR3 nucleotides: TGTGCCAGCAGCCCCTCGACGGGAAGCTCCTACGAGCAGTACTTC. Protein product: CASSPSTGSSYEQYF.

This clone was observed once. The chain carries TRBV5-6 and TRBJ1-2, with D perhaps TRBD1 (6 bases). CDR1 is SGHDT and CDR2 is YYEEEE in the germline V gene. V lost 4 bases and J 6 bases, leaving 13 bases between the germline ends. The CDR3 is 13 amino acids. CDR3 DNA sequence: TGTGCCAGCAGCCTACCAGACAGGAATGGCTACACCTTC. Protein sequence: CASSLPDRNGYTF. The full variable domain, completed using reference TRBV5-6 and TRBJ1-2, is DAGVTQSPTHLIKTRGQQVTLRCSPKSGHDTVSWYQQALGQGPQFIFQYYEEEERQRGNFPDRFSGHQFPNYSSELNVNALLLGDSALYLCASSLPDRNGYTFGSGTRLTVV.

This sequence joins TRBV6-5 and TRBJ1-6, with 7 bases matching TRBD1. Unmatched junction bases numbered 4, after V lost 8 bases and J lost 9 bases. This CDR3 has 12 residues. Per the germline V gene, CDR1 is MNHEY and CDR2 is SVGAGI. The CDR3 loop is CASGRGLSPLHF. For the CDR3, the DNA is TGTGCCAGCGGGAGGGGGCTTTCACCCCTCCACTTT.

J is TRBJ2-6 and V is TRBV5-6; D is unclear. V lost 1 base to trimming and J lost 4 bases, with 18 bases between them. The germline gives CDR1 SGHDT, CDR2 YYEEEE. The CDR3 totals 18 residues. The CDR3 here is CASSLRSAGRRGANVLTF. The CDR3 nucleotides are TGTGCCAGCAGCTTGCGATCGGCAGGCAGGAGAGGGGCCAACGTCCTGACTTTC.

This sequence joins TRBV29-1 and TRBJ2-4, with TRBD1 matching 10 bases. Unmatched junction bases numbered 12, after V lost 6 bases and J lost 10 bases. The germline V gene has CDR1 SQVTM and CDR2 ANQGSEA. CDR3 size: 14 residues. In DNA, the CDR3 is TGCAGCGTAACACCAGGAAGGACAGGGGGAATTCAGTACTTC. Encoded protein: CSVTPGRTGGIQYF.

The gene calls are TRBV29-1 and TRBJ1-2; D not certain. The CDR3 is made up of 13 amino acids. V lost 2 bases to trimming and J lost 2 bases, with 9 bases between them. Germline V gene data show CDR1 as SQVTM and CDR2 as ANQGSEA. CDR3 nucleotide sequence: TGCAGCGTTGAAAACTACGGCAACTATGGCTACACCTTC. This sequence encodes CSVENYGNYGYTF.

The chain joins TRBV29-1 to TRBJ1-5; D unresolved. The CDR3 has 13 amino acids. Germline assignment: CDR1 SQVTM and CDR2 ANQGSEA. With 5 bases removed from V and 6 bases from J, the gap between germline ends came to 14 bases. Here the CDR3 DNA reads TGCAGCGTTCTGACCGACCCCGTTCAGCCCCAGCATTTT. Protein sequence: CSVLTDPVQPQHF.

The J gene is TRBJ1-5, the V gene TRBV29-1; 10 nucleotides align to TRBD1. Trimming at V came to 7 bases and at J to 3 bases, leaving 6 bases not matched to a gene. Germline V gene data show CDR1 as SQVTM and CDR2 as ANQGSEA. The CDR3 covers 14 residues. CDR3 loop: CSARQGADNQPQHF. DNA of the CDR3: TGCAGCGCCCGACAGGGGGCGGACAATCAGCCCCAGCATTTT.

This chain connects TRBV29-1 to TRBJ1-2; 10 bases align to TRBD1. In germline, CDR1 is SQVTM, CDR2 ANQGSEA. Trimming cost V 8 bases and J 7 bases; bases outside gene matches: 10. The CDR3 is 13 amino acids. The CDR3 sequence: CSLGQGSSSGYTF. In nucleotides, the CDR3 is TGCAGCTTGGGACAGGGGTCCTCCAGTGGCTACACCTTC.

This clone was seen a handful of times. The V call is TRBV29-1, the J call TRBJ1-2; no reliable D call. V lost 6 bases and J 7 bases, leaving 24 bases between the germline ends. Germline CDR1 SQVTM, CDR2 ANQGSEA. The CDR3 runs to 15 residues. The CDR3 loop is CSVAPVGSHLSGYTF. The CDR3 nucleotides read TGCAGCGTGGCACCTGTGGGCTCCCACCTCTCTGGCTACACCTTC.